One T cell receptor beta chain is described in this entry. The source of the sample is a study of OX40 agonist ivuxolimab in advanced cancers. Some clones are missing from TCRdb's copy, which holds only in-frame ones; the method was immunoSEQ multiplex PCR. The sample has 15,000 to 25,000 clones, approximately 88% seen once. From germline, CDR1 is SEHNR and CDR2 FQNEAQ (reference sequence). The V gene end was trimmed by 5 bases and the J gene end by 0 bases; junction bases not matched to a gene: 4. The CDR3 loop spans 17 amino acids. Specimen: CD4+ or CD8+ T cells sorted from blood, collected in a trial of the OX40 agonist ivuxolimab. This chain connects TRBV7-9 to TRBJ2-1; 13 nucleotides align to TRBD2. The TCR sequence derives from an adult with an advanced solid tumor such as melanoma, head and neck, liver or kidney cancer. The CDR3 nucleotides read TGTGCCAGCAGCAACGGACTAGCGGGAGCCTCCTACAATGAGCAGTTCTTC. This translates into CASSNGLAGASYNEQFF.